The 29 T cell receptor beta chains given below trace back to one sample, sequenced in a study of blood T cells in healthy people across ages. Sample-barcoded 5' priming and a J-beta primer mix drove a second PCR of about 6 to 12 cycles. TCRdb reprocessed the 5' RACE reads via MiXCR and lists one record per CDR3 protein. Counted here are about 630,000 distinct CDR3 sequences, roughly 21% occurring once; the ten biggest clones make up 3.5% to 4%. The specimen sequenced was blood. These receptor sequences come from a man aged 70 or older in good health.

The V call is TRBV6-1, the J call TRBJ2-1, with 11 bases that match TRBD2. The J segment lost 4 bases and the V segment lost 6 bases, leaving 5 bases of the junction unmatched. CDR1 is MNHNS, CDR2 SASEGT, per germline. The CDR3 runs to 15 residues. Here the CDR3 reads CASRDIAGGYNEQFF. CDR3 nucleotides: TGTGCCAGCAGGGATATAGCGGGAGGGTACAATGAGCAGTTCTTC.

The sample holds many counts of this clonotype. The rearrangement uses TRBV9 and TRBJ2-2; no firm D call. Germline V CDR1 and CDR2: SGDLS, YYNGEE. The germline V and J ends were trimmed by 2 bases and 2 bases, with 7 bases remaining between them. This CDR3 has 14 amino acids. DNA for the CDR3: TGTGCCAGCAGCGTCGATTTTAACACCGGGGAGCTGTTTTTT. Translation gives CASSVDFNTGELFF.

This clonotype was recorded a few times. This chain connects TRBV20-1 to TRBJ2-5; 7 bases agree with TRBD2. V shed 0 bases and J 1 base; nucleotides not matched to a gene: 8. Germline values: CDR1 DFQATT, CDR2 SNEGSKA (reference sequence). CDR3 size: 16 residues. CDR3 DNA sequence: TGCAGTGCTAGAGATGCAATAGCGGGTGGCCAAGAGACCCAGTACTTC. Translated: CSARDAIAGGQETQYF.

V usage is TRBV5-1 and J usage is TRBJ2-5; 11 bases match TRBD2. The J call could be wrong; TRBJ2-1 is a better fit for the DNA end. There are 15 residues in the CDR3. Germline V gene sequence: CDR1 SGHRS, CDR2 YFSETQ. CDR3 DNA: TGCGCCAGCAGCTGGGAGGGACTAGCGGACAATGAGCAGTTCTTC. Its translation: CASSWEGLADNEQFF.

At least ten counts were recorded for this clonotype. The rearrangement joins TRBV3-1 to TRBJ2-3; 10 nucleotides align to TRBD2. CDR1 and CDR2 (germline): LGHDT, YNNKEL (reference sequence). Unmatched junction bases numbered 8, after V lost 0 bases and J lost 5 bases. This CDR3 has 17 amino acids. CDR3 in DNA: TGTGCCAGCAGCCAAGAAGAAGCGGGAGGGCGGGGAGATACGCAGTATTTT. Translation gives CASSQEEAGGRGDTQYF.

J is TRBJ1-5 and V is TRBV12-3 or TRBV12-4; weak D call: TRBD1 (5 bases). The ends were cut back, 7 bases at V and 2 bases at J, with 15 bases in the middle. This CDR3 has 15 residues. CDR3: CASTMGPKGNQPQHF. CDR3 coding DNA: TGTGCCAGCACCATGGGACCGAAGGGCAATCAGCCCCAGCATTTT.

This clonotype occurred many times. The genes are TRBV28 and TRBJ2-5; 8 positions agree with TRBD2. After removal of 10 bases from V and 7 bases from J, the junction contained 14 bases not matched to a gene. CDR1 MDHEN and CDR2 SYDVKM come from the germline V gene. The CDR3 has 14 residues. The CDR3 bases are TGTGCCATAAGCGGGAGCTTCGGAAGGGTGACCCAGTACTTC. It yields the protein CAISGSFGRVTQYF.

This clonotype was seen only a few times. This chain links TRBV2 with TRBJ2-2, with 10 bases fitting TRBD2. The germline V gene has CDR1 SNHLY and CDR2 FYNNEI. This CDR3 is 16 amino acids long. Trimming at V came to 6 bases and at J to 7 bases, leaving 11 bases not matched to a gene. The CDR3 loop is CASSPSGRALSGELFF. As DNA, the CDR3 is TGTGCCAGCAGCCCGAGCGGGAGGGCCCTTAGCGGGGAGCTGTTTTTT. The full variable domain, in which reference TRBV2 and TRBJ2-2 provide the parts outside the CDR3, is EPEVTQTPSHQVTQMGQEVILRCVPISNHLYFYWYRQILGQKVEFLVSFYNNEISEKSEIFDDQFSVERPDGSNFTLKIRSTKLEDSAMYFCASSPSGRALSGELFFGEGSRLTVL.

The chain couples TRBV20-1 to TRBJ2-3; D is perhaps TRBD1 (7 bases). This CDR3 contains 16 residues. Germline CDR1 reads DFQATT; CDR2 reads SNEGSKA (reference sequence). The V and J ends lost 6 bases and 2 bases respectively, with 21 bases between them. CDR3 residues: CSAAPSTGRLTDTQYF. The CDR3 DNA follows: TGCAGTGCCGCGCCCTCGACAGGGAGGCTCACAGATACGCAGTATTTT.

This clonotype was observed a handful of times. The V gene is TRBV12-3 or TRBV12-4, the J gene TRBJ1-6; D is perhaps TRBD1 (5 bases). Deletions cut 3 bases from V and 9 bases from J, with 15 bases between. This CDR3 spans 15 amino acids. The CDR3 DNA follows: TGTGCCAGCAGTTTTCGACAGAACGTAGGTTCACCCCTCCACTTT. As protein: CASSFRQNVGSPLHF.

This clonotype was observed a single time. The rearrangement joins TRBV10-3 to TRBJ2-1; D perhaps matches TRBD1 (6 bases). Germline CDR1 and CDR2: ENHRY and SYGVKD. Trimming cost V 6 bases and J 7 bases, with 13 bases left between them. The CDR3 consists of 13 residues. The CDR3 DNA reads TGTGCCATCAGCCTGACAGGTAAAAATGAGCAGTTCTTC. Translating it yields CAISLTGKNEQFF.

The chain couples TRBV6-6 to TRBJ2-5; D remains ambiguous. Matching the DNA end better, TRBJ2-1 makes the J call doubtful. This CDR3 is 13 amino acids long. Germline CDR1 MNHNY, CDR2 SVGAGI (reference sequence). Here the CDR3 reads CASSSKGAREQFF. In DNA form, the CDR3 reads TGTGCCAGCAGTTCGAAGGGTGCCCGGGAGCAGTTCTTC.

The sample holds many counts of this clonotype. The rearrangement links TRBV13 to TRBJ2-5; TRBD1 agrees at 7 bases. The CDR3 length is 15 residues. Germline trimming cut 1 base from V and 5 bases from J; bases unmatched to any gene: 7. CDR1 and CDR2 (germline): PRHDT, FYEKMQ (reference sequence). CDR3 DNA sequence: TGTGCCAGCAGCTTAGCGGGACAGCCCCGGGAGACCCAGTACTTC. This codes for CASSLAGQPRETQYF.

The table lists this clonotype with a few counts. One end of the junction fails to match germline, which may point to a read error. The gene calls are TRBV6-6 and TRBJ2-2, with D possibly matching TRBD2 (5 bases). Germline V gives CDR1 MNHNY, CDR2 SVGAGI (reference sequence). This CDR3 has 15 residues. The chain's CDR3 is CTSTADPGYTGELFF. CDR3 DNA: TGTACCAGCACCGCAGATCCGGGGTACACCGGGGAGCTGTTTTTT.

This clonotype was found many times. This chain joins TRBV9 and TRBJ2-2, with D possibly being TRBD2 (5 bases). The CDR3 consists of 13 residues. Germline loops: CDR1 SGDLS, CDR2 YYNGEE. With 0 bases removed from V and 6 bases from J, the gap between germline ends came to 6 bases. The CDR3 reads CASSVGGSGELFF. Here the CDR3 DNA reads TGTGCCAGCAGCGTAGGAGGGTCCGGGGAGCTGTTTTTT.

A word on this clonotype: The CDR3 does not end in the conserved phenylalanine or tryptophan, so this is likely a read error. The V and J genes are TRBV29-1 and TRBJ2-5, with TRBD1 identical over 9 bases. The CDR3 is 15 residues long. Germline V lookup: CDR1 SQVTM, CDR2 ANQGSEA. V shed 3 bases, J shed 0 bases, and the junction held 5 bases outside the gene matches. The CDR3 nucleotides are TGCAGCGTTGAGTTACAGGGGGCTCACCAAGAGACCCAGTACCTC. It codes for CSVELQGAHQETQYL.

The chain employs TRBV6-4 and TRBJ2-4; TRBD1 matches at 7 bases. After removal of 5 bases from V and 0 bases from J, the junction contained 10 bases not matched to a gene. Germline CDR1 is MRHNA and CDR2 is SNTAGT. This CDR3 has 17 amino acids. CDR3 region: CASSPSGTDVAKNIQYF. The CDR3 DNA follows: TGTGCCAGCAGTCCATCCGGGACAGACGTAGCCAAAAACATTCAGTACTTC.

In this sample, this clonotype turned up a few times. The chain joins TRBV5-1 to TRBJ2-7; TRBD2 matches 7 bases. V dropped 4 bases and J dropped 5; count of bases not matched to a gene: 6. Germline CDR1 SGHRS, CDR2 YFSETQ. CDR3 length equals 13 residues. In nucleotides, the CDR3 is TGCGCCAGCAGCAAAACTAGCGCCAACGAGCAGTACTTC. This translates into CASSKTSANEQYF. Complete variable domain (other parts from reference TRBV5-1 and TRBJ2-7): KAGVTQTPRYLIKTRGQQVTLSCSPISGHRSVSWYQQTPGQGLQFLFEYFSETQRNKGNFPGRFSGRQFSNSRSEMNVSTLELGDSALYLCASSKTSANEQYFGPGTRLTVT.

The CDR3 spells CASSALYEQYF. The CDR3, as DNA: TGTGCCAGCAGTGCTCTATACGAGCAGTACTTC. The chain is built from TRBV6-6 and TRBJ2-5; D unresolved. The better agreement between TRBJ2-7 and the DNA end casts doubt on the J call. Germline-derived CDR1 and CDR2 are MNHNY and SVGAGI (reference sequence). The CDR3 runs to 11 residues.

Ten or more counts support this clonotype. J is TRBJ2-5 and V is TRBV7-3; D remains ambiguous. The CDR3 is made up of 13 amino acids. Germline CDR1 is SGHTA and CDR2 is FQGTGA. Trimming took off 2 bases at V and 2 bases at J, with 6 bases between the two ends. CDR3 protein: CASSLFGQETQYF. Here the CDR3 DNA reads TGTGCCAGCAGCTTATTTGGGCAAGAGACCCAGTACTTC. Supplemented by reference TRBV7-3 and TRBJ2-5, the full variable domain reads GAGVSQTPSNKVTEKGKYVELRCDPISGHTALYWYRQSLGQGPEFLIYFQGTGAADDSGLPNDRFFAVRPEGSVSTLKIQRTERGDSAVYLCASSLFGQETQYFGPGTRLLVL.

This clonotype was detected only a few times. V usage is TRBV29-1 and J usage is TRBJ2-5; 11 bases map to TRBD1. Germline trimming cut 5 bases from V and 3 bases from J; bases unmatched to any gene: 2. Per germline, CDR1 SQVTM and CDR2 ANQGSEA. The CDR3 contains 13 residues. CDR3 sequence (DNA): TGCAGCGTTCTGGGACAGGGGGAAGAGACCCAGTACTTC. It encodes CSVLGQGEETQYF.

The chain is built from TRBV6-5 and TRBJ2-3; D is ambiguous. V lost 2 bases to trimming and J lost 0 bases, with 9 bases between them. The CDR3 covers 15 residues. Per germline, CDR1 MNHEY and CDR2 SVGAGI. Written as DNA, the CDR3 is TGTGCCAGCAGTTACCAGGCAGTTAGCACAGATACGCAGTATTTT. As protein: CASSYQAVSTDTQYF.

With regard to this clonotype: Since the CDR3 does not end with the conserved phenylalanine or tryptophan, this likely comes from a read error. The chain recombines TRBV20-1 with TRBJ2-4; TRBD1 aligns across 9 bases. The CDR3 is 14 residues long. The J segment lost 6 bases and the V segment lost 5 bases, leaving 8 bases of the junction unmatched. Looked up from germline, CDR1 is DFQATT and CDR2 is SNEGSKA (reference sequence). Written as DNA, the CDR3 is TGCAGTGCTTCGTCACAGGGGGCTAGAAACATTCAGTACCTC. Amino acid sequence: CSASSQGARNIQYL.

This clonotype was seen more than once but under ten times. The V gene is TRBV10-3, the J gene TRBJ2-2; 7 bases match TRBD2. CDR1 and CDR2 from the germline V gene are ENHRY and SYGVKD. The CDR3 extends over 14 amino acids. V was pared by 6 bases and J by 2 bases, with 3 bases of the junction left unmatched. This chain's CDR3 is CAIRLAPNTGELFF. In nucleotides, the CDR3 is TGTGCCATCAGACTAGCGCCAAACACCGGGGAGCTGTTTTTT.

The chain couples TRBV28 to TRBJ2-7, with TRBD1 matching 7 bases. CDR1 MDHEN and CDR2 SYDVKM come from the germline V gene. This CDR3 region has 14 residues. V was pared by 6 bases and J by 4 bases, with 9 bases of the junction left unmatched. CDR3 region: CASRSGTALYEQYF. For the CDR3, the DNA is TGTGCCAGCAGGTCCGGGACAGCCCTTTACGAGCAGTACTTC.

The rearrangement joins TRBV9 to TRBJ2-5; D may be TRBD2 (6 bases). The assigned J gene may be wrong: the sequence end matches TRBJ2-7 better. In germline, CDR1 is SGDLS, CDR2 YYNGEE. CDR3 size: 17 residues. The DNA for the CDR3 is TGTGCCAGCAGCCTTTTACCGTCGCCGGGAGTAACCTACGAGCAGTACTTC. Encoded protein: CASSLLPSPGVTYEQYF.

The chain combines TRBV20-1 with TRBJ1-2, with a weak D call TRBD1 (6 bases). This CDR3 contains 11 residues. The germline V gene encodes CDR1 DFQATT and CDR2 SNEGSKA (reference sequence). Trimming took 7 bases from V and 8 from J, leaving 14 bases between them. CDR3: CSVQQGYGYTF. Here the CDR3 DNA reads TGCAGTGTTCAACAGGGTTACGGCTACACCTTC.

This clonotype has only a few counts. The CDR3 nucleotides read TGCGCCAGCAGCTTGCTGACTAGCGGGAGCTCTTACGAGCAGTACTTC. Amino acid sequence: CASSLLTSGSSYEQYF. The chain carries TRBV5-1 and TRBJ2-7, with 12 bases that match TRBD2. The V segment lost 1 base and the J segment 4 bases; nucleotides outside the gene matches: 6. Germline V gene sequence: CDR1 SGHRS, CDR2 YFSETQ. The CDR3 totals 16 residues.

The rearrangement uses TRBV13 and TRBJ2-2, with 7 positions matching TRBD1. Germline V gives CDR1 PRHDT, CDR2 FYEKMQ (reference sequence). The CDR3 has 16 amino acids. J gave up 1 base and V 5 bases, and 7 bases lay outside the gene matches. This chain's CDR3 is CASSRPGQLNTGELFF. DNA of the CDR3: TGTGCCAGCAGCCGGCCGGGACAGCTGAACACCGGGGAGCTGTTTTTT. Using reference TRBV13 and TRBJ2-2 for the parts outside the CDR3, the full variable domain is AAGVIQSPRHLIKEKRETATLKCYPIPRHDTVYWYQQGPGQDPQFLISFYEKMQSDKGSIPDRFSAQQFSDYHSELNMSSLELGDSALYFCASSRPGQLNTGELFFGEGSRLTVL.